These T cell receptor beta chains were read from a single sample in a study of CD8 T cells in Susac syndrome. TCRdb passed the immunoSEQ multiplex PCR reads through MiXCR, listing each CDR3 protein once. The sample lists fewer than 150,000 distinct CDR3 sequences; around 94% were seen once. Sequenced sample: CD8+ T cells from PBMCs. The receptor set was obtained from a human donor in good health. CDR3s leave out the opening cysteine and the closing phenylalanine or tryptophan. Fields, in order: J gene, CDR3 length, V gene, CDR3 protein.

J gene: TRBJ1-1; CDR3 length: 13; V gene: TRBV29-1; CDR3 protein: SVESGGANRFEAF
J gene: TRBJ1-5; CDR3 length: 11; V gene: TRBV27; CDR3 protein: ASRLGKNQPQH
J gene: TRBJ2-7; CDR3 length: 13; V gene: TRBV9; CDR3 protein: ASSLGAGGPYEQY
J gene: TRBJ2-7; CDR3 length: 13; V gene: TRBV28; CDR3 protein: ASSPPGLAGNEQY
J gene: TRBJ2-1; CDR3 length: 11; V gene: TRBV2; CDR3 protein: ASSSGLLNEQF
J gene: TRBJ1-3; CDR3 length: 10; V gene: TRBV25-1; CDR3 protein: ASMNSGNTIY
J gene: TRBJ2-3; CDR3 length: 11; V gene: TRBV3-1; CDR3 protein: ASSQDSTDTQY
J gene: TRBJ1-2; CDR3 length: 11; V gene: TRBV28; CDR3 protein: ASSSPGGWGYT
J gene: TRBJ2-7; CDR3 length: 13; V gene: TRBV12-3/TRBV12-4; CDR3 protein: ASSYSGRASYEQY
J gene: TRBJ2-3; CDR3 length: 13; V gene: TRBV7-9; CDR3 protein: ASSFTGEGTDTQY
J gene: TRBJ1-2; CDR3 length: 10; V gene: TRBV29-1; CDR3 protein: SVEWGDYGYT
J gene: TRBJ2-7; CDR3 length: 11; V gene: TRBV29-1; CDR3 protein: SVVSGDSYEQY
J gene: TRBJ2-7; CDR3 length: 14; V gene: TRBV12-3/TRBV12-4; CDR3 protein: ASGSGTGDPFYEQY
J gene: TRBJ2-7; CDR3 length: 13; V gene: TRBV4-3; CDR3 protein: ASSQDKGYAYEQY
J gene: TRBJ2-5; CDR3 length: 14; V gene: TRBV27; CDR3 protein: ASSTRTSGFQETQY
J gene: TRBJ2-7; CDR3 length: 12; V gene: TRBV29-1; CDR3 protein: SVEDTGRQYEQY
J gene: TRBJ1-2; CDR3 length: 11; V gene: TRBV19; CDR3 protein: ASSMNTNYGYT
J gene: TRBJ2-7; CDR3 length: 12; V gene: TRBV7-9; CDR3 protein: ASSTDRGSYEQY
J gene: TRBJ2-7; CDR3 length: 12; V gene: TRBV2; CDR3 protein: ASSESGRIYEQY
J gene: TRBJ2-7; CDR3 length: 11; V gene: TRBV3-1; CDR3 protein: ATGSSRGHEQY
J gene: TRBJ1-5; CDR3 length: 12; V gene: TRBV27; CDR3 protein: ASSSGGVGQPQH
J gene: TRBJ2-6; CDR3 length: 13; V gene: TRBV29-1; CDR3 protein: SVEQGAEGANVLT
J gene: TRBJ2-3; CDR3 length: 14; V gene: TRBV6-4; CDR3 protein: ASSPLGGSGTDTQY
J gene: TRBJ2-7; CDR3 length: 13; V gene: TRBV27; CDR3 protein: ASSFVLEGPYEQY
J gene: TRBJ2-2; CDR3 length: 10; V gene: TRBV7-2; CDR3 protein: ASSFDTGELF
J gene: TRBJ2-7; CDR3 length: 13; V gene: TRBV13; CDR3 protein: ASSHGTGDDYEQY
J gene: TRBJ2-1; CDR3 length: 12; V gene: TRBV27; CDR3 protein: ASSLGGRWNEQF